This TCR beta chain came from a study of blood T cell repertoires in COVID-19. Study background: Acute and convalescent COVID-19 samples came from the United States, Italy and Spain. In each case, the material was cDNA or gDNA derived from T cells, B-cell-depleted T cells, or PBMCs.

The germline V gene has CDR1 MNHEY and CDR2 SVGAGI. This CDR3 contains 15 residues. V shed 0 bases and J shed 7 bases, with 15 bases lying between them. In the study's own analysis: Estimation of nucleated cell counts relied on the amplification of reference gene primers. TCRdb's table, derived via immunoSEQ multiplex PCR, lists solely in-frame clones and lacks some. Clone size and V and J calls were adopted from that table, with D and trimming inferred from the DNA. The sample contains under 200,000 clones, more than 80% of which appear only once. The sequencing input was peripheral blood. The V call is TRBV6-5, the J call TRBJ1-2; D might be TRBD1 (5 bases). The sequence was collected from a man aged 50 to 60 with acute or convalescent COVID-19. CDR3: CASSYSMGITGGYTF. CDR3 bases: TGTGCCAGCAGTTACTCGATGGGGATTACAGGTGGCTACACCTTC.